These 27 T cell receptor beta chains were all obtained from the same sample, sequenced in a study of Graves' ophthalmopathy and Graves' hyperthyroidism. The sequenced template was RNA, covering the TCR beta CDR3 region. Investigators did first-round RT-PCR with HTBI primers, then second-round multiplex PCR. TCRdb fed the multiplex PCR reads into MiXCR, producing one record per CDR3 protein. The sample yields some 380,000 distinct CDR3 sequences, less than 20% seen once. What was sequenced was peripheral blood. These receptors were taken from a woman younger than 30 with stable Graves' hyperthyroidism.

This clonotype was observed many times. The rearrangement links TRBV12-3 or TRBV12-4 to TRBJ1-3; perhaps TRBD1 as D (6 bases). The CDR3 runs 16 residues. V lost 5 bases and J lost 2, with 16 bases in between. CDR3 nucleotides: TGTGCCAGCAGTACAAGGACAGAGAGTGCTGGAAACACCATATATTTT. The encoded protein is CASSTRTESAGNTIYF.

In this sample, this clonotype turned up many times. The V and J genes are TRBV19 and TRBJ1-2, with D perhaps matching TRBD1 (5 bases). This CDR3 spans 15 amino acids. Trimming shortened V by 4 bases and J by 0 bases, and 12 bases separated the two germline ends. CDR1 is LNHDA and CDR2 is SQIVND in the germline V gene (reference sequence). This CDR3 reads CASSTSPGPNYGYTF. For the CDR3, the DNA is TGTGCCAGTAGTACCTCCCCGGGACCTAACTATGGCTACACCTTC.

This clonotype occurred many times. In DNA form, the CDR3 reads TGTGCCAGCTCACCACGGGGCAGCTATGGCTACACCTTC. Its translation: CASSPRGSYGYTF. The chain joins TRBV18 to TRBJ1-2; weak D call: TRBD1 (5 bases). V was cut by 1 base and J by 4 bases, with 7 bases left in between. Germline loops: CDR1 KGHSH, CDR2 LQKENI. This CDR3 contains 13 residues.

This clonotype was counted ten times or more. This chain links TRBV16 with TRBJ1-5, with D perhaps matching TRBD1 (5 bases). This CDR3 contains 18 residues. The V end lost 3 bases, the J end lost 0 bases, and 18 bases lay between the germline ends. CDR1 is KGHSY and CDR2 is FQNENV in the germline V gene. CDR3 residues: CASSQFGQGRISNQPQHF. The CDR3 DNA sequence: TGTGCCAGCAGCCAGTTCGGTCAGGGACGTATTAGCAATCAGCCCCAGCATTTT.

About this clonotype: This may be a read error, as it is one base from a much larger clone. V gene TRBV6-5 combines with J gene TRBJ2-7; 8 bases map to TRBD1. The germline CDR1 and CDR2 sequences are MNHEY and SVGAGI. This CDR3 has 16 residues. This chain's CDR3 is CASSYGQGGQAYEQCF. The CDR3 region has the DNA TGTGCCAGCAGTTACGGCCAGGGGGGACAGGCCTACGAGCAGTGCTTC.

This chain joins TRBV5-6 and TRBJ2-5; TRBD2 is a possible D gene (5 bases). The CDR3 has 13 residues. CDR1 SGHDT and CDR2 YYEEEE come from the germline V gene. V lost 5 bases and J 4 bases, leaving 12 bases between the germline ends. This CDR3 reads CASRSGSPETQYF. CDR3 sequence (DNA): TGTGCCAGCAGGTCGGGAAGCCCAGAGACCCAGTACTTC.

As DNA, the CDR3 is TGCAGCGGAAGGACCACGCCACACTACAATGAGCAGTTCTTC. Translating gives CSGRTTPHYNEQFF. The chain combines TRBV29-1 with TRBJ2-1; no definite D call. The CDR3 loop spans 14 amino acids. V was clipped by 7 bases and J by 3 bases, with 16 bases between them. Germline V gene sequence: CDR1 SQVTM, CDR2 ANQGSEA.

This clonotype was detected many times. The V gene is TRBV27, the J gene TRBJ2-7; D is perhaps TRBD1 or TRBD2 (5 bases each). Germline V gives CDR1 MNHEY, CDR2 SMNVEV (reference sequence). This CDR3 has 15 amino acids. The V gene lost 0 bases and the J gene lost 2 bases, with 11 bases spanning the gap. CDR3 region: CASSLSGTNAYEQYF. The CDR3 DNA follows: TGTGCCAGCAGTTTATCCGGGACCAATGCCTACGAGCAGTACTTC.

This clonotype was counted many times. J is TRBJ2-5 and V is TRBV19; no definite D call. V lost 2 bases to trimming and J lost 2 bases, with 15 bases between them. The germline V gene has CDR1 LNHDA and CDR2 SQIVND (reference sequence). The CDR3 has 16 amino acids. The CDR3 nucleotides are TGTGCCAGTAGTATATTAGGTTCCTCGGGTCAAGAGACCCAGTACTTC. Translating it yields CASSILGSSGQETQYF.

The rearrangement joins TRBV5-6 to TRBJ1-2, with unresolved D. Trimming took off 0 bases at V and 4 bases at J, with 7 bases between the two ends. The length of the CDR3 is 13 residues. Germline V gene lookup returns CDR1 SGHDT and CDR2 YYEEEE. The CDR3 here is CASSLAVFYGYTF. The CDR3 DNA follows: TGTGCCAGCAGCTTGGCCGTGTTCTATGGCTACACCTTC.

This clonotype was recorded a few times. The CDR3 DNA reads as TGTGCCAGCAGTTACTCAGAGGTGAGCTCCTACGAGCAGTACTTC. Encoded protein: CASSYSEVSSYEQYF. The V call is TRBV6-5, the J call TRBJ2-7, with D hard to call. CDR3 size: 15 residues. Trimming took 0 bases from V and 0 from J, leaving 9 bases between them. The germline V gene has CDR1 MNHEY and CDR2 SVGAGI.

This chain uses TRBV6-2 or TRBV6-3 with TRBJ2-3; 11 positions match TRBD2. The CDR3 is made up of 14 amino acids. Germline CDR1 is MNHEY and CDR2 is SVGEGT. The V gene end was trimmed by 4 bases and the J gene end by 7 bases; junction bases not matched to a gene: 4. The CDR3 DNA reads TGTGCCAGCAGTTTAGCGGGGGGGCCCAATACGCAGTATTTT. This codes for CASSLAGGPNTQYF.

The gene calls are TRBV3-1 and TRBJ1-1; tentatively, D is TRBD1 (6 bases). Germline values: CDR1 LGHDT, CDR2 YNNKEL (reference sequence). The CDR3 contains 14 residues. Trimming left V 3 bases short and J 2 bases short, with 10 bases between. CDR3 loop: CASSHGRGNTEAFF. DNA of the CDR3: TGTGCCAGCAGCCACGGCAGGGGAAACACTGAAGCTTTCTTT.

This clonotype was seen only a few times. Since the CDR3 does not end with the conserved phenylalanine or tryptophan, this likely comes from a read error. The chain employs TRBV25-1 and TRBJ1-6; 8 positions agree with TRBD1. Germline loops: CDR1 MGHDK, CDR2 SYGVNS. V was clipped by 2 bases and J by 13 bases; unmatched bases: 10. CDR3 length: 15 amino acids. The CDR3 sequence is CASSESPGGAGPLHL. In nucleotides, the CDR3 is TGTGCCAGCAGTGAAAGCCCAGGGGGCGCGGGGCCCCTCCACCTT.

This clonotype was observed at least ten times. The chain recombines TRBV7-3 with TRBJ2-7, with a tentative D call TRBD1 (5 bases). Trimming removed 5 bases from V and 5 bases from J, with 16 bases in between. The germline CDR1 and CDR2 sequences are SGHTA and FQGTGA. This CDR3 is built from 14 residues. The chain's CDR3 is CASSPADRPNEQYF. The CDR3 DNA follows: TGTGCCAGCAGCCCCGCTGACAGACCGAACGAGCAGTACTTC.

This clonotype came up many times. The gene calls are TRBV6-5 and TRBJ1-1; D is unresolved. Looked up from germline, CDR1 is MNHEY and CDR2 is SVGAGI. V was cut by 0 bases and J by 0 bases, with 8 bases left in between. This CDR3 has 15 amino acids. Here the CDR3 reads CASSYSTEMNTEAFF. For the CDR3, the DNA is TGTGCCAGCAGTTACTCGACTGAGATGAACACTGAAGCTTTCTTT.

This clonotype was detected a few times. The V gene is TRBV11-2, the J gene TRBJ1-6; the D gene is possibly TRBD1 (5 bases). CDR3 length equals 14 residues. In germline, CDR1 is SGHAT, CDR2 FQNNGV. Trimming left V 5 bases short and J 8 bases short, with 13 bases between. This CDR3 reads CASSPRDGYSPLHF. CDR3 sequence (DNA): TGTGCCAGCAGCCCCCGGGACGGCTATTCACCCCTCCACTTT.

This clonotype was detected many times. CDR3 nucleotide sequence: TGTGCCAGCAGTCCACTAGCCGCGAACACCGGGGAGCTGTTTTTT. Encoded protein: CASSPLAANTGELFF. J is TRBJ2-2 and V is TRBV2; D might be TRBD2 (6 bases). Germline CDR1 reads SNHLY; CDR2 reads FYNNEI. Trimming removed 5 bases from V and 0 bases from J, with 10 bases in between. The CDR3 length is 15 residues.

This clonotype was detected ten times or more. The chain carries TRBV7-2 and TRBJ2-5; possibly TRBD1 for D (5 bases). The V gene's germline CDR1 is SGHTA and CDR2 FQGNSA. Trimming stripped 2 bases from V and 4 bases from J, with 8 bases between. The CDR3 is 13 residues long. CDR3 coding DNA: TGTGCCAGCAGCTTACGACAGCGAGAGACCCAGTACTTC. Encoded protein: CASSLRQRETQYF.

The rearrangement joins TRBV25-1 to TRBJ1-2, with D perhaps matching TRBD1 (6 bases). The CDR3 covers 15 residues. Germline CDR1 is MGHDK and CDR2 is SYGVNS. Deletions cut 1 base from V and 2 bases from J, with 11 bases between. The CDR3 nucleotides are TGTGCCAGCAGTGAATCTGGGGGCAGGAACTATGGCTACACCTTC. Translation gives CASSESGGRNYGYTF.

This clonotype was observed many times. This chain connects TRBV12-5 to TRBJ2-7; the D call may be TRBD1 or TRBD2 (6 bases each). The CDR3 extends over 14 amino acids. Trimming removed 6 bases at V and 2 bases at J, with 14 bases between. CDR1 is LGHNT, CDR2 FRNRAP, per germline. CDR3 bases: TGTGCTAGTGGGGGAGGCAGGGGACCCTACGAGCAGTACTTC. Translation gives CASGGGRGPYEQYF. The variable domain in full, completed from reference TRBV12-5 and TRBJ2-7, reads DARVTQTPRHKVTEMGQEVTMRCQPILGHNTVFWYRQTMMQGLELLAYFRNRAPLDDSGMPKDRFSAEMPDATLATLKIQPSEPRDSAVYFCASGGGRGPYEQYFGPGTRLTVT.

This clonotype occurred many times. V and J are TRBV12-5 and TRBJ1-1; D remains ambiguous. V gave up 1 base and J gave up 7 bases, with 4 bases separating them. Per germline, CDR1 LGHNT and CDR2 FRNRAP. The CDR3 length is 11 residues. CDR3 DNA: TGTGCTAGTGGTTTGGACTATGAAGCTTTCTTT. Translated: CASGLDYEAFF.

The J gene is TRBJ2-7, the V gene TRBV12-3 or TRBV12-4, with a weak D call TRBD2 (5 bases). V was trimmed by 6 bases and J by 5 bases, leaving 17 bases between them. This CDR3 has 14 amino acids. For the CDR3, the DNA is TGTGCCAGCAGCCGGAGGACTGCCCTGAACGAGCAGTACTTC. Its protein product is CASSRRTALNEQYF.

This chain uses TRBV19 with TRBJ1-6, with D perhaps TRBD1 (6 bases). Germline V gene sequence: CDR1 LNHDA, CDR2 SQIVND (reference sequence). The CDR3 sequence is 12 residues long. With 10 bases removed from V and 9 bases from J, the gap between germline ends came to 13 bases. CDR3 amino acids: CATRTGLSPLHF. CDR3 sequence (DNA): TGTGCCACCCGCACAGGGCTTTCACCCCTCCACTTT.

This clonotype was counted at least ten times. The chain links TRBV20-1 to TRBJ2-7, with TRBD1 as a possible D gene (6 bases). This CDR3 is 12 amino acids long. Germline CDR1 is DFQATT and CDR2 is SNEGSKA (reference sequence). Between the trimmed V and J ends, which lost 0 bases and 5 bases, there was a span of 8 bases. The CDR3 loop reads CSAREQGHEQYF. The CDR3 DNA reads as TGCAGTGCTAGAGAACAGGGTCACGAGCAGTACTTC.

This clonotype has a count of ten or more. Here the CDR3 DNA reads TGCGCCAGCAGCCAAGAAGGATTCCGGGGAGGCTACACCTTC. It codes for CASSQEGFRGGYTF. The J gene is TRBJ1-2, the V gene TRBV4-1; D is unclear. Germline CDR1 is MGHRA and CDR2 is YSYEKL. The CDR3 extends over 14 amino acids. V shed 0 bases and J shed 8 bases, with 13 bases lying between them.

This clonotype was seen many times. CDR3: CASSLVRGIETQYF. DNA of the CDR3: TGTGCCAGCAGTTTGGTCAGGGGGATCGAGACCCAGTACTTC. V is TRBV12-3 or TRBV12-4 and J is TRBJ2-5; the match to TRBD1 covers 7 bases. V gave up 3 bases and J gave up 5 bases; unmatched junction bases: 6. The CDR3 loop spans 14 amino acids.